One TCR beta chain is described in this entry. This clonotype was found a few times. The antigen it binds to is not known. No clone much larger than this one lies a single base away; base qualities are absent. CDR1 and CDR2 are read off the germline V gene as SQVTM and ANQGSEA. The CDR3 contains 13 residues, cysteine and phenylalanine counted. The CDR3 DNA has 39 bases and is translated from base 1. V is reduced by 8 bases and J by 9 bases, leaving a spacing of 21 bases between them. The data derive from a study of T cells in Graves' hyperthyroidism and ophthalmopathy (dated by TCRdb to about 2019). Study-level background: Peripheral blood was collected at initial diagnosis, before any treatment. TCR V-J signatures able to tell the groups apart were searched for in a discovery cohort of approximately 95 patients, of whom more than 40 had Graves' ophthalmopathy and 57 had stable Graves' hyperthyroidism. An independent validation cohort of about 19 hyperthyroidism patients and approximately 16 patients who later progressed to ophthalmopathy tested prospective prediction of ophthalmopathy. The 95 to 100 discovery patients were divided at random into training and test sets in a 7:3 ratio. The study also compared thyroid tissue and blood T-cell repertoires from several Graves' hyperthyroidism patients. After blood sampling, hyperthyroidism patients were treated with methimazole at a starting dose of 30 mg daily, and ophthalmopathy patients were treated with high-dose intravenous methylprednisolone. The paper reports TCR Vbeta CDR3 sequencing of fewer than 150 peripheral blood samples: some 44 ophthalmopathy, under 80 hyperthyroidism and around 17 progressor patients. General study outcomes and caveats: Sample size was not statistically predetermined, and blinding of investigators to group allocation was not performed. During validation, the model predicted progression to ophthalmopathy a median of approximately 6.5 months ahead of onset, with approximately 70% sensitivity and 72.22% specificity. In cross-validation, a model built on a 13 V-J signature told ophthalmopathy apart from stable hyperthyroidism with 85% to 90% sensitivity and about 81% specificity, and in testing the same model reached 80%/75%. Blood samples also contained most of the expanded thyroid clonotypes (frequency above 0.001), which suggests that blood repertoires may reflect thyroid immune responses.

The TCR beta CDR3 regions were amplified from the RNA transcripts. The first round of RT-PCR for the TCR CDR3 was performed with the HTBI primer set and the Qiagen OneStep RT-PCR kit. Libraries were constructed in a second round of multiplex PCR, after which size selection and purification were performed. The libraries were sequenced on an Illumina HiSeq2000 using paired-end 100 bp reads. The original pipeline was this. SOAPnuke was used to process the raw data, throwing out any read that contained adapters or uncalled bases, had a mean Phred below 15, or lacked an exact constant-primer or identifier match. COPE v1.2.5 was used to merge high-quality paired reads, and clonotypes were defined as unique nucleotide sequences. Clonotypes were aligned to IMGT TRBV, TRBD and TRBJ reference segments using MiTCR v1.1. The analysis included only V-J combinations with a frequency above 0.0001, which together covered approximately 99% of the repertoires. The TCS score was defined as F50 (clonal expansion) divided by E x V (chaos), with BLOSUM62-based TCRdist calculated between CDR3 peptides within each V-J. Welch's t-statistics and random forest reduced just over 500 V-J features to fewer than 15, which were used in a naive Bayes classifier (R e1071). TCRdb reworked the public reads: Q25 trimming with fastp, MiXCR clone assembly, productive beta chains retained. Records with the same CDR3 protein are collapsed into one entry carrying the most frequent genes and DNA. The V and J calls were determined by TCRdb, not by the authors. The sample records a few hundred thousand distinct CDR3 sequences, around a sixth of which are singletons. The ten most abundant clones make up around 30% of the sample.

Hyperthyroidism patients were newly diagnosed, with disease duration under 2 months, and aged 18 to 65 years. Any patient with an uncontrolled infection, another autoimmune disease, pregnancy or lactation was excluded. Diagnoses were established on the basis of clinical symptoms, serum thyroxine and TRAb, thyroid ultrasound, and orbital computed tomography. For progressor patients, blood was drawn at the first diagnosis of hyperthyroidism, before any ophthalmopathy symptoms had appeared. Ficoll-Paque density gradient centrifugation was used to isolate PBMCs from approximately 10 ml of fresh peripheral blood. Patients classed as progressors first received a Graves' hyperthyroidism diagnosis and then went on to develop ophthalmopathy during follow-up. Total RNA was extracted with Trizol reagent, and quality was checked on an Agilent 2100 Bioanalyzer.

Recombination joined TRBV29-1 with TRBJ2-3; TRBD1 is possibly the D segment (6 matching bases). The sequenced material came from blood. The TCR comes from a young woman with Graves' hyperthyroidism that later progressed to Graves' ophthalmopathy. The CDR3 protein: CSTREQGPETQYF. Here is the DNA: TGCAGCACGAGAGAACAGGGCCCCGAGACGCAGTATTTT.